This TCR beta chain appears in the sequencing data of a study of Graves' ophthalmopathy and Graves' hyperthyroidism. Amplification from RNA transcripts yielded the TCR beta CDR3 regions. An opening RT-PCR round employed HTBI primers and preceded a second-round multiplex PCR. A single record per CDR3 protein comes from TCRdb applying MiXCR to the multiplex PCR reads. Of some 750,000 distinct CDR3 sequences listed, 35% to 50% were seen once; the top ten hold less than 55%. What was sequenced was peripheral blood. The TCR comes from an adult man with Graves' ophthalmopathy.

The CDR3 sequence: CASSLFTTGSDEKLFF. The CDR3 coding sequence is TGCGCCAGCAGCTTATTTACAACAGGGTCTGATGAAAAACTGTTTTTT. This chain connects TRBV5-1 to TRBJ1-4; D possibly corresponds to TRBD1 (6 bases). V was cut by 2 bases and J by 6 bases, with 17 bases left in between. CDR1 is SGHRS, CDR2 YFSETQ, per germline. The CDR3 has 16 amino acids.